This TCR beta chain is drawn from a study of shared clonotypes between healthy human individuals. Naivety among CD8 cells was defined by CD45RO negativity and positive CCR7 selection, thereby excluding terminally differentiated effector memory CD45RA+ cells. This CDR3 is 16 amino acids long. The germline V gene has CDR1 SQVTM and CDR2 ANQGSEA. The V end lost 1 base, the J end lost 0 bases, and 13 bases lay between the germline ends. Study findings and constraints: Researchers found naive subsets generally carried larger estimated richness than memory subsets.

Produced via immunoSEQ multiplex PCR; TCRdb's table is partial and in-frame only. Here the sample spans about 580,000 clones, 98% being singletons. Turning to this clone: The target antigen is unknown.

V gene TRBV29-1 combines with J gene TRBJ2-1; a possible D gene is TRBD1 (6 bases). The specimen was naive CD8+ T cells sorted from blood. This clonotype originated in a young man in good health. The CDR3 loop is CSVEGPGANSYNEQFF. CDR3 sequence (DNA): TGCAGCGTTGAAGGTCCAGGGGCCAACTCCTACAATGAGCAGTTCTTC.